This T cell receptor (beta chain) was obtained from a study of blood T cell repertoires in COVID-19. Across the whole study: The study drew acute and convalescent COVID-19 samples from the United States, Italy and Spain.

Germline CDR1 reads LGHDT; CDR2 reads YNNKEL (reference sequence). This CDR3 is 16 amino acids long. Trimming removed 1 base from V and 9 bases from J; junction bases left unmatched: 7. Original analysis: Quantification of nucleated cells was approximated via reference gene primer amplification. Libraries were prepared by immunoSEQ multiplex PCR; TCRdb keeps only in-frame clonotypes and omits some of them. V and J calls and clone size are given by that table; D and trimming were obtained from the DNA. This table has fewer than 300,000 clones, about 90% appearing once. Sequencing was done on a sample of peripheral blood. The chain uses TRBV3-1 (or the pseudogene TRBV3-2) and TRBJ2-1, with TRBD2 matching over 12 bases. The TCR sequence derives from a woman in her forties or fifties with COVID-19, enrolled during active disease. Here the CDR3 DNA reads TGTGCCAGCAGCCAAGTAGGGACGACTAGCGGGGGTGAGCAGTTCTTC. The encoded protein is CASSQVGTTSGGEQFF.